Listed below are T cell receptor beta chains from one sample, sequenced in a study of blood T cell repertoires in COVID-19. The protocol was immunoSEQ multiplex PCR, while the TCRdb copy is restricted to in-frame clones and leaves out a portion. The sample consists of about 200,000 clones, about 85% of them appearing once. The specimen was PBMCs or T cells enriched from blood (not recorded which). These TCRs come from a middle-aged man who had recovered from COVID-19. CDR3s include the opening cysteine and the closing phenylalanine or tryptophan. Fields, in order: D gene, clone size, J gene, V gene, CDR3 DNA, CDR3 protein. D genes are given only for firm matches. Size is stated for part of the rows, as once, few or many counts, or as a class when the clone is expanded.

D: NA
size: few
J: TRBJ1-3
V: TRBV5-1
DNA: TGCGCCAGCAGGGAAAATCCAGGGGTGTCTGGAAACACCATATATTTT
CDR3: CASRENPGVSGNTIYF

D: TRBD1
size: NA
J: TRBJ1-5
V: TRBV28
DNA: TGTGCCGGCTCACAGGGGGCAAGGAATCAGCCCCAGCATTTT
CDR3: CAGSQGARNQPQHF

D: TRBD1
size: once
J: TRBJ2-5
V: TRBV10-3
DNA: TGTGCCATCAGTGAGTCGCGGGACAGGGTTGATCGAGAGACCCAGTACTTC
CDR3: CAISESRDRVDRETQYF

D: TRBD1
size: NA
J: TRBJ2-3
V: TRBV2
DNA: TGTGCCAGCAGTAGGGACAGGGGTAGTGGCACAGATACGCAGTATTTT
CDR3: CASSRDRGSGTDTQYF

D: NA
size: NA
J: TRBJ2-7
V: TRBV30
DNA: TGTGCCTGGAGTCATAGTAGCTCCTACGAGCAGTACTTC
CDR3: CAWSHSSSYEQYF

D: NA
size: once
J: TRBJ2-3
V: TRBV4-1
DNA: TGCGCCAGCAGCCAAAAATCTGGCACAGATACGCAGTATTTT
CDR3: CASSQKSGTDTQYF

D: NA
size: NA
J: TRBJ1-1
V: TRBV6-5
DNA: TGTGCCAGCAGTTACGGGGGCTGGACTGAAGCTTTCTTT
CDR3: CASSYGGWTEAFF

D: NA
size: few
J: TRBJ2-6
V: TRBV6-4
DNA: TGTGCCAGCACCGAACAGGGAAAGACTGGGGCCAACGTCCTGACTTTC
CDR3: CASTEQGKTGANVLTF

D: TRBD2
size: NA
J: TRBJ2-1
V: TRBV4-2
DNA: TGTGCCAGCAGCCAAGGGCCTAGCGGGAGTGGTGCCGAGCAGTTCTTC
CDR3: CASSQGPSGSGAEQFF

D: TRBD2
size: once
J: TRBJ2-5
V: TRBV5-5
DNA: TGTGCCAGCAGCTTCTCCGGGACTAGCGGGAGGGGGAGGGAGACCCAGTACTTC
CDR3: CASSFSGTSGRGRETQYF

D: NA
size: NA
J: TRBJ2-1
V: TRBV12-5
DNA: TGTGCTAGTGGTTTTCCCGGGGTTTACAATGAGCAGTTCTTC
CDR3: CASGFPGVYNEQFF

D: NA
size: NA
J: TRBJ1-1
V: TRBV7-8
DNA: TGTGCCAGCAGCTTAGTTAACAGGAACACTGAAGCTTTCTTT
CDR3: CASSLVNRNTEAFF

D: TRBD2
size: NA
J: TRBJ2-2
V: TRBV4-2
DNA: TGTGCCAGCAGCCAAGTCAGACTAGCGGGATCCGGGGAGCTGTTTTTT
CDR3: CASSQVRLAGSGELFF

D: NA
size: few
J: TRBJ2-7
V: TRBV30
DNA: TGTGCCTGGAGTGTAGAGTTCCACGAGCAGTACTTC
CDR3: CAWSVEFHEQYF

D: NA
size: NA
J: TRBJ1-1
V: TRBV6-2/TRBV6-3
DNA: TGTGCCAGCAGTGGCCGAAACAGGAACACTGAAGCTTTCTTT
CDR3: CASSGRNRNTEAFF

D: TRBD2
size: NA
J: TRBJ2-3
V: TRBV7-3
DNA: TGTGCCAGCAGCCCCCTCCCGGGACTAGCGCTCAATACGCAGTATTTT
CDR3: CASSPLPGLALNTQYF

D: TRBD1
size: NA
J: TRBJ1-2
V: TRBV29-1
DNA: TGCAGCGTGACAGGGCCTTATGGCTACACCTTC
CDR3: CSVTGPYGYTF

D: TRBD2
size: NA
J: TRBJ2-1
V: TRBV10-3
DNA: TGTGCCATCACCACCGGGACTAACAATGAGCAGTTCTTC
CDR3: CAITTGTNNEQFF

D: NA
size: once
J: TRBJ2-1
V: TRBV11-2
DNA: TGTGCCAGCAGCCGGACACAAAACAATGAGCAGTTCTTC
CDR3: CASSRTQNNEQFF

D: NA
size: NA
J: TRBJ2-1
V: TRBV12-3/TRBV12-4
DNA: TGTGCCAGCAGTTTAGTGGGGGCCAATGAGCAGTTCTTC
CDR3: CASSLVGANEQFF

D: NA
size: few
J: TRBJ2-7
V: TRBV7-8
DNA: TGTGCCAGCAGCTTACTTAGCGAGCAGTACTTC
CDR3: CASSLLSEQYF

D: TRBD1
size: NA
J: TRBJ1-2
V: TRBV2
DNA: TGTGCCAGCAGAACTGGACAGGGGGCCGATGGCTACACCTTC
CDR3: CASRTGQGADGYTF

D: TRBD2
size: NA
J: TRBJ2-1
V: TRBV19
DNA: TGTGCCAGTACCGAAACTAGCGGGATATCTAATGAGCAGTTCTTC
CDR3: CASTETSGISNEQFF

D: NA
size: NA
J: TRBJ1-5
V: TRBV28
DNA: TGTGCCAGCAGTTTATCTACAGATAGCAATCAGCCCCAGCATTTT
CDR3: CASSLSTDSNQPQHF

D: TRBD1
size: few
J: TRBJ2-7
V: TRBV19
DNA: TGTGCCAGTAGCCGGATCCAGGGGGCGGCCTACGAGCAGTACTTC
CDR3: CASSRIQGAAYEQYF

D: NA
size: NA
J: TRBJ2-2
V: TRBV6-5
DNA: TGTGCCAGCAGTTACTCATCCGTCGGGGAGCTGTTTTTT
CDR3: CASSYSSVGELFF

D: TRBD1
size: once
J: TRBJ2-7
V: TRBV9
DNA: TGTGCCAGCAGCGTGGGACAGGAGGGGTTTCAGTACTTC
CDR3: CASSVGQEGFQYF

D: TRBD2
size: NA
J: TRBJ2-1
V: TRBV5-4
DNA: TGTGCCAGCAGCTGGGTTGGCGGGAGGCAGAACAATGAGCAGTTCTTC
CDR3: CASSWVGGRQNNEQFF

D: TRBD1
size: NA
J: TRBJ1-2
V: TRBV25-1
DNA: TGTGCCAGCAGGTCAGGGGGCGATGGCTACACCTTC
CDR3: CASRSGGDGYTF

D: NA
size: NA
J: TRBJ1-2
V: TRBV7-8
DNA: TGTGCCAGCAGCTTAGAGCGAAACTATGGCTACACCTTC
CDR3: CASSLERNYGYTF

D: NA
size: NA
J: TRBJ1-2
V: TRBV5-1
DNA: TGCGCCAGCAGCTTGGGACAGGTTTATGGCTACACCTTC
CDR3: CASSLGQVYGYTF

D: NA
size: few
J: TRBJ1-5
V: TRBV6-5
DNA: TGTGCCAGCAAAGGGGAAGACAATCAGCCCCAGCATTTT
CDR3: CASKGEDNQPQHF

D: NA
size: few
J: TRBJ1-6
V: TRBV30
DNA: TGTGCCTGGAGTGTAGCGGGAGGGCATTCACCCCTCCACTTT
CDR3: CAWSVAGGHSPLHF

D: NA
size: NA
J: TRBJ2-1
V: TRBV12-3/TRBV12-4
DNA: TGTGCCAGCAGTTCAACCGGGGACAATGAGCAGTTCTTC
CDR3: CASSSTGDNEQFF

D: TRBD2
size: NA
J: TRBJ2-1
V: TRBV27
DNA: TGTGCCAGCAGAGATTCGGGACTAGCGGGAGGGCCGTTCTTC
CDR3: CASRDSGLAGGPFF